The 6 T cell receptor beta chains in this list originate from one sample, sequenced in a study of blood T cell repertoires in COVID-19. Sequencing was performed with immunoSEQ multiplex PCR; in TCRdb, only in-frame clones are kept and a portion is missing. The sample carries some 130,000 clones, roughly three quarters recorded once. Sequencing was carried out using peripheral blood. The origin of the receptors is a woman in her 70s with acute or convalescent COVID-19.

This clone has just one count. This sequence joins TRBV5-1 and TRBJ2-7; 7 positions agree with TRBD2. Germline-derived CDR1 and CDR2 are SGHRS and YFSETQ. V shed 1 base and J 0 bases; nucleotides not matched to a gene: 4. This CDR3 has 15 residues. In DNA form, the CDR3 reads TGCGCCAGCAGCTTGATTGGGACTAACTCCTACGAGCAGTACTTC. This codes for CASSLIGTNSYEQYF.

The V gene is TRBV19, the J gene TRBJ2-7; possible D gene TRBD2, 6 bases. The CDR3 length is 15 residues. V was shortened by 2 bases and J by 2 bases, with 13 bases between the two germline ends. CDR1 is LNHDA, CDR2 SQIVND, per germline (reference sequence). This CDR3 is CASSIQAGPAYEQYF. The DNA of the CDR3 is TGTGCCAGTAGTATACAGGCGGGGCCCGCCTACGAGCAGTACTTC.

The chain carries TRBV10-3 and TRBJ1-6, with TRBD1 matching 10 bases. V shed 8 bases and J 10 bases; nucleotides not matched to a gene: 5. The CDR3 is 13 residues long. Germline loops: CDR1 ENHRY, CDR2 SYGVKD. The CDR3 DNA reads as TGTGCCATCCAAGGACAGGGGGAATCACCCCTCCACTTT. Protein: CAIQGQGESPLHF.

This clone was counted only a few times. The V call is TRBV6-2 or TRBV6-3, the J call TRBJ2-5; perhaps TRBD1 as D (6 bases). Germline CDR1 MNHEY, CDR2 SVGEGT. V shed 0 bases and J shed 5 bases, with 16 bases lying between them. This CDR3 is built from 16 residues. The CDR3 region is CASSYSGQRMRETQYF. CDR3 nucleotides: TGTGCCAGCAGTTACTCAGGACAGAGGATGAGGGAGACCCAGTACTTC.

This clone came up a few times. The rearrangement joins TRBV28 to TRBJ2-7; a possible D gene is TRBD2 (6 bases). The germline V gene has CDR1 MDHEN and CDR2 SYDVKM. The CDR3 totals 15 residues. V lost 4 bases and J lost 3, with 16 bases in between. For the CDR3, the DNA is TGTGCCAGCAGTTACGAGGGGACCGGGGGCTACGAGCAGTACTTC. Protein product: CASSYEGTGGYEQYF. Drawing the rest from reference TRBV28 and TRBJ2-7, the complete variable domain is DVKVTQSSRYLVKRTGEKVFLECVQDMDHENMFWYRQDPGLGLRLIYFSYDVKMKEKGDIPEGYSVSREKKERFSLILESASTNQTSMYLCASSYEGTGGYEQYFGPGTRLTVT.

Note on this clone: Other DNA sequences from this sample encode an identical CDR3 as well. CDR3 in DNA: TGCAGCGTTGAAGGGCGGGGAGATGGCTACACCTTC. Its translation: CSVEGRGDGYTF. The chain carries TRBV29-1 and TRBJ1-2, with D hard to call. The CDR3 has 12 amino acids. Trimming pared 1 base from V and 6 bases from J, leaving 9 bases between. Germline-derived CDR1 and CDR2 are SQVTM and ANQGSEA.